This is a list of T cell receptor beta chains from one sample in a study of beta chain features in type 1 diabetes. TCRdb's table, derived via immunoSEQ multiplex PCR, lists solely in-frame clones and lacks some. The data show roughly 500,000 clones, 25% to 35% seen once. The sequenced material came from naive CD4+ T cells from blood. The receptor set was obtained from a man aged 18 to 35 in good health. Both conserved end residues are part of each CDR3. The D gene is left open where the match is weak. The size field is filled for only some rows; it gives once, few, many or a size class.

NA	NA	TRBV7-2	TRBJ2-3	CASSLGPRQTQYF	TGTGCCAGCAGCCTGGGGCCTCGACAGACACAGTATTTT
NA	few	TRBV27	TRBJ2-2	CASSLSGAANTGELFF	TGTGCCAGCAGTTTATCGGGGGCAGCGAACACCGGGGAGCTGTTTTTT
NA	NA	TRBV9	TRBJ1-5	CASSAVGQPQHF	TGTGCCAGCAGCGCTGTAGGTCAGCCCCAGCATTTT
NA	NA	TRBV11-2	TRBJ1-1	CASRGLKGNTEAFF	TGTGCCAGCCGCGGGCTGAAGGGGAACACTGAAGCTTTCTTT
NA	few	TRBV7-6	TRBJ2-7	CASSLSTGYEQYF	TGTGCCAGCAGCCTGTCGACAGGCTACGAGCAGTACTTC
TRBD1	NA	TRBV7-2	TRBJ2-5	CASSLHRGKETQYF	TGTGCCAGCAGCTTACACAGGGGAAAAGAGACCCAGTACTTC
NA	few	TRBV14	TRBJ2-7	CASSQVPSYEQYF	TGTGCCAGCAGCCAAGTGCCCTCTTACGAGCAGTACTTC
TRBD2	few	TRBV7-8	TRBJ2-2	CASSLASGYTGELFF	TGTGCCAGCAGCTTGGCTAGCGGTTACACCGGGGAGCTGTTTTTT
TRBD1	few	TRBV7-2	TRBJ2-5	CASSLWGSPGTGLHF	TGTGCCAGCAGCTTATGGGGTAGCCCTGGGACAGGGTTGCACTTC
NA	NA	TRBV9	TRBJ1-4	CASSVDQGYREKLFF	TGTGCCAGCAGCGTAGACCAGGGGTATCGGGAAAAACTGTTTTTT
NA	NA	TRBV11-2	TRBJ2-5	CASSLVRAKETQYF	TGTGCCAGCAGCTTAGTTCGGGCGAAAGAGACCCAGTACTTC
TRBD2	NA	TRBV19	TRBJ2-1	CASRTSGINNEQFF	TGTGCCAGTAGAACTAGCGGGATAAATAATGAGCAGTTCTTC
NA	NA	TRBV19	TRBJ1-1	CASSVRVFNTEAFF	TGTGCCAGTAGTGTCAGGGTATTCAACACTGAAGCTTTCTTT
NA	NA	TRBV5-4	TRBJ1-1	CASSLEREATEAFF	TGTGCCAGCAGCTTGGAGAGGGAGGCCACTGAAGCTTTCTTT
TRBD2	NA	TRBV7-9	TRBJ2-5	CASSSGGGSQETQYF	TGTGCCAGCAGCTCCGGGGGGGGCTCCCAAGAGACCCAGTACTTC
NA	few	TRBV28	TRBJ2-2	CASTPGGFAELFF	TGTGCCAGCACCCCAGGGGGGTTTGCGGAGCTGTTTTTT
TRBD2	NA	TRBV29-1	TRBJ2-1	CSTPGLAGSYYNEQFF	TGCAGTACTCCGGGACTAGCGGGGAGTTATTACAATGAGCAGTTCTTC
NA	few	TRBV4-1	TRBJ2-1	CASSQFRLATQQFF	TGCGCCAGCAGCCAGTTCCGACTCGCCACTCAGCAGTTCTTC
TRBD2	NA	TRBV19	TRBJ2-1	CASSIPSGRAYYNEQFF	TGTGCCAGTAGTATCCCTAGCGGGAGGGCCTACTACAATGAGCAGTTCTTC
NA	NA	TRBV30	TRBJ2-1	CAWIREQYNEQFF	TGTGCCTGGATTCGGGAGCAATACAATGAGCAGTTCTTC
NA	NA	TRBV7-2	TRBJ2-7	CASSSTTRTYEQYF	TGTGCCAGCAGCTCGACGACGCGCACCTACGAGCAGTACTTC
NA	NA	TRBV5-1	TRBJ2-5	CASSLVAAQETQYF	TGCGCCAGCAGCTTGGTGGCAGCCCAAGAGACCCAGTACTTC
NA	few	TRBV2	TRBJ2-3	CAGQDTQYF	TGTGCCGGCCAAGATACGCAGTATTTT
TRBD2	few	TRBV29-1	TRBJ2-7	CSVGGGSRPNEQYF	TGCAGCGTTGGGGGCGGGAGTAGACCCAACGAGCAGTACTTC
NA	few	TRBV29-1	TRBJ2-7	CSADRDGSQQYF	TGCAGCGCTGACCGGGACGGAAGCCAGCAGTACTTC
NA	NA	TRBV7-6	TRBJ2-5	CASSLGATRAETQYF	TGTGCCAGCAGCTTAGGGGCGACTAGGGCTGAGACCCAGTACTTC
NA	few	TRBV14	TRBJ2-1	CASGWAGTYNEQFF	TGTGCCAGCGGGTGGGCGGGAACCTACAATGAGCAGTTCTTC
NA	NA	TRBV2	TRBJ2-1	CASSEARLSNEQFF	TGTGCCAGCAGTGAAGCCCGGCTATCCAATGAGCAGTTCTTC
NA	NA	TRBV4-2	TRBJ2-3	CASSQVERGRATTDTQYF	TGTGCCAGCAGCCAAGTGGAGCGCGGTCGAGCGACCACAGATACGCAGTATTTT
NA	NA	TRBV30	TRBJ1-2	CAWSVRRIPYGYTF	TGTGCCTGGAGTGTCAGGAGGATTCCATATGGCTACACCTTC